These 23 T cell receptor beta chains were all obtained from the same sample, sequenced in a study of human T cells and chemical hapten exposure. Via MiXCR, TCRdb re-called the 5' RACE reads, giving one row per CDR3 protein. The sample shows about 140,000 distinct CDR3 sequences, 4.1% of them seen only once. Unfractionated whole blood yielded total RNA. The receptors were sampled from a female donor in good health.

This clonotype was seen a few times. The rearrangement joins TRBV20-1 to TRBJ2-1; D not certain. The CDR3 sequence is 14 residues long. Trimming stripped 1 base from V and 4 bases from J, with 11 bases between. In germline, CDR1 is DFQATT, CDR2 SNEGSKA (reference sequence). The CDR3 DNA reads as TGCAGTGCTAGAGGTCAGACTTGGTACAATGAGCAGTTCTTC. Translating gives CSARGQTWYNEQFF.

This rearrangement joins TRBV29-1 to TRBJ2-3; D gene unclear. Per germline, CDR1 SQVTM and CDR2 ANQGSEA. The CDR3 length is 17 residues. The V gene lost 0 bases and the J gene lost 1 base, with 17 bases spanning the gap. The CDR3 DNA follows: TGCAGCGTTGAAGACGATACTCCCACCCGATGCACAGATACGCAGTATTTT. As protein: CSVEDDTPTRCTDTQYF.

This clonotype was detected ten times or more. The rearrangement links TRBV29-1 to TRBJ1-2; 7 bases are shared with TRBD1. Germline V gene sequence: CDR1 SQVTM, CDR2 ANQGSEA. The ends lost 7 bases at V and 4 bases at J; junction bases unmatched: 18. CDR3 length: 16 residues. CDR3 residues: CSAYPVIDRAGYGYTF. Written as DNA, the CDR3 is TGCAGCGCCTATCCAGTAATCGACAGGGCGGGCTATGGCTACACCTTC.

This clonotype has a count of ten or more. The chain has TRBV5-1 and TRBJ2-2; D gene ambiguous. The V end lost 0 bases, the J end lost 4 bases, and 13 bases lay between the germline ends. The CDR3 is 16 residues long. Germline V gene data show CDR1 as SGHRS and CDR2 as YFSETQ. CDR3 coding DNA: TGCGCCAGCAGCTTGGGTCCAATCTCTGGCACCGGGGAGCTGTTTTTT. It is translated as CASSLGPISGTGELFF.

This clonotype was detected ten times or more. The J gene is TRBJ1-2, the V gene TRBV28; D gene unclear. V lost 6 bases and J 4 bases, leaving 21 bases between the germline ends. The germline V gene has CDR1 MDHEN and CDR2 SYDVKM. This CDR3 is 16 amino acids long. This CDR3 is CASSLPGAWSGYGYTF. CDR3 DNA sequence: TGTGCCAGCAGCTTACCGGGAGCGTGGTCGGGCTATGGCTACACCTTC.

This clonotype was seen at least ten times. The chain links TRBV20-1 to TRBJ1-1, with D possibly matching TRBD1 (5 bases). The CDR3 loop spans 13 amino acids. V dropped 3 bases and J dropped 11 bases, with 19 bases sitting between them. Germline V lookup: CDR1 DFQATT, CDR2 SNEGSKA (reference sequence). CDR3 nucleotides: TGCAGTGCTAGCGTAGATTTGTTTGGGGACGCTTTCTTT. Residues: CSASVDLFGDAFF.

This clonotype has a handful of counts. The chain uses TRBV20-1 and TRBJ1-6; 10 bases are a match to TRBD1. The germline gives CDR1 DFQATT, CDR2 SNEGSKA (reference sequence). This CDR3 region has 13 residues. J was trimmed by 10 bases and V by 1 base; bases with no gene match: 1. The CDR3 DNA reads TGCAGTGCTAGAGGGACAGGGGGATCACCCCTCCACTTT. This encodes CSARGTGGSPLHF.

This clonotype was seen repeatedly, ten times or more. The V call is TRBV28, the J call TRBJ1-2; possible D gene TRBD1, 5 bases. The V end was cut by 6 bases, the J end by 4 bases, with 15 bases between. This CDR3 spans 14 amino acids. Germline CDR1 and CDR2: MDHEN and SYDVKM. In DNA, the CDR3 is TGTGCCAGCAGCCCCCTTGGGACCAGCTATGGCTACACCTTC. This codes for CASSPLGTSYGYTF.

This clonotype was picked up many times. The chain carries TRBV6-5 and TRBJ2-3, with 10 bases fitting TRBD2. Germline values: CDR1 MNHEY, CDR2 SVGAGI. The CDR3 runs 12 residues. Trimming removed 7 bases from V and 5 bases from J; junction bases left unmatched: 0. CDR3 DNA sequence: TGTGCCAGCACTAGCGGGGGAGATACGCAGTATTTT. This translates into CASTSGGDTQYF.

This clonotype was picked up a small number of times. One end of the junction is discordant with germline, which a read error may explain. The chain links TRBV3-1 to TRBJ2-7; D is ambiguous. The germline gives CDR1 LGHDT, CDR2 YNNKEL (reference sequence). The CDR3 has 12 residues. The CDR3 here is CASSQGYNEQYF. The CDR3 DNA follows: TGTGCCAGCAGTCAAGGCTACAACGAGCAGTACTTC.

This clonotype was observed at least ten times. The V and J genes are TRBV7-2 and TRBJ1-2; the D is unclear. CDR1 and CDR2 (germline): SGHTA, FQGNSA. This CDR3 is 16 amino acids long. The V end was cut by 0 bases, the J end by 4 bases, with 15 bases between. As DNA, the CDR3 is TGTGCCAGCAGCTTAGCGAATTTAAAAGGGCCCTATGGCTACACCTTC. Translation gives CASSLANLKGPYGYTF.

At least ten counts were recorded for this clonotype. Here the CDR3 reads CSVEDLRGNTEAFF. In nucleotides, the CDR3 is TGCAGCGTTGAAGATCTCAGGGGTAACACTGAAGCTTTCTTT. The V call is TRBV29-1, the J call TRBJ1-1; a weak D match, TRBD1 (6 bases). The CDR3 is 14 residues long. Deletions cut 0 bases from V and 2 bases from J, with 10 bases between. The germline CDR1 and CDR2 sequences are SQVTM and ANQGSEA.

This clonotype was observed at least ten times. The V and J genes are TRBV3-1 and TRBJ1-2; D is ambiguous. This CDR3 contains 15 residues. Germline lookup yields CDR1 LGHDT and CDR2 YNNKEL (reference sequence). V was shortened by 1 base and J by 4 bases, with 13 bases between the two germline ends. The CDR3 region has the DNA TGTGCCAGCAGCCAAGGGAGGGCGGCGATCTATGGCTACACCTTC. This encodes CASSQGRAAIYGYTF.

This clonotype came up many times. V gene TRBV14 combines with J gene TRBJ2-7; TRBD1 is a possible D gene (6 bases). Germline V CDR1 and CDR2: SGHDN, FVKESK. CDR3 size: 14 residues. Trimming took 1 base from V and 3 from J, leaving 10 bases between them. The chain's CDR3 is CASSQAGRGYEQYF. Written as DNA, the CDR3 is TGTGCCAGCAGCCAAGCAGGCAGGGGCTACGAGCAGTACTTC.

This clonotype was seen many times. The V gene is TRBV4-2, the J gene TRBJ2-3; 12 bases map to TRBD2. Germline CDR1 LGHNA, CDR2 YNFKEQ. Germline trimming cut 4 bases from V and 2 bases from J; bases unmatched to any gene: 4. The CDR3 length is 16 residues. The chain's CDR3 is CASSRLAGVPTDTQYF. The CDR3 coding sequence is TGTGCCAGCAGCCGACTAGCGGGGGTGCCCACAGATACGCAGTATTTT.

CDR3 protein: CSAAIGARNEKLFF. CDR3 nucleotides: TGCAGTGCCGCTATCGGGGCCCGTAATGAAAAACTGTTTTTT. This chain joins TRBV20-1 and TRBJ1-4; D perhaps matches TRBD1 (5 bases). This CDR3 has 14 amino acids. Trimming stripped 6 bases from V and 4 bases from J, with 15 bases between. Germline CDR1 is DFQATT and CDR2 is SNEGSKA (reference sequence).

This clonotype occurred many times. The V call is TRBV7-3, the J call TRBJ2-5; 8 nucleotides line up with TRBD2. Germline loops: CDR1 SGHTA, CDR2 FQGTGA. With V trimmed by 5 bases and J by 2 bases, 13 bases remained unmatched. This CDR3 has 17 amino acids. Here the CDR3 DNA reads TGTGCCAGCAGCAAAGGGTCGGGAGGGGGTGAACAAGAGACCCAGTACTTC. Translation: CASSKGSGGGEQETQYF.

This clonotype was recorded a few times. The J gene is TRBJ1-5, the V gene TRBV3-1; D remains ambiguous. The germline CDR1 and CDR2 sequences are LGHDT and YNNKEL (reference sequence). V was trimmed by 4 bases and J by 0 bases, leaving 7 bases between them. This CDR3 contains 14 residues. CDR3 bases: TGTGCCAGCAGCCGGACGGTTAGCAATCAGCCCCAGCATTTT. Protein product: CASSRTVSNQPQHF.

The CDR3 bases are TGCGCCAGCAGCTGGGACCTAGGTACATATACGCAGTATTTT. It yields the protein CASSWDLGTYTQYF. V is TRBV5-1 and J is TRBJ2-3; D is tentatively TRBD1 or TRBD2 (5 bases each). Germline values: CDR1 SGHRS, CDR2 YFSETQ. The CDR3 spans 14 residues. Deletions cut 3 bases from V and 7 bases from J, with 15 bases between.

This clonotype appeared a few times. This CDR3 is CASSSGGRYNEQFF. The CDR3 DNA reads TGTGCCAGCAGTTCAGGGGGCAGGTACAATGAGCAGTTCTTC. This sequence joins TRBV12-3 or TRBV12-4 and TRBJ2-1; 8 positions match TRBD1. The CDR3 totals 14 residues. Losses at the gene ends were 4 bases for V and 4 bases for J; bases not matched to a gene: 3.

This clonotype was counted at least ten times. DNA for the CDR3: TGTGCCAGCAGTCCCCCTCCCGGACTAGCGGGGGGGGATACGCAGTATTTT. Its translation: CASSPPPGLAGGDTQYF. The chain is built from TRBV28 and TRBJ2-3; 15 positions match TRBD2. The length of the CDR3 is 17 residues. The V gene end was trimmed by 5 bases and the J gene end by 6 bases; junction bases not matched to a gene: 9. CDR1 and CDR2 (germline): MDHEN, SYDVKM.

Ten or more counts support this clonotype. This chain links TRBV3-1 with TRBJ2-3; 9 bases agree with TRBD2. CDR3 length: 16 residues. V dropped 0 bases and J dropped 3; count of bases not matched to a gene: 4. CDR1 is LGHDT, CDR2 YNNKEL, per germline (reference sequence). Here the CDR3 DNA reads TGTGCCAGCAGCCAAGAATTAGCGGGGGTAACAGATACGCAGTATTTT. Amino acids: CASSQELAGVTDTQYF.

Only a few counts were recorded for this clonotype. Here the CDR3 DNA reads TGTGCCAGCAGCCAAGCGGACCGGGGCTACACCTTC. Translating gives CASSQADRGYTF. This chain links TRBV3-1 with TRBJ1-2; the D is unclear. CDR1 is LGHDT and CDR2 is YNNKEL in the germline V gene (reference sequence). This CDR3 contains 12 residues. Trimming removed 1 base from V and 8 bases from J, with 8 bases in between.